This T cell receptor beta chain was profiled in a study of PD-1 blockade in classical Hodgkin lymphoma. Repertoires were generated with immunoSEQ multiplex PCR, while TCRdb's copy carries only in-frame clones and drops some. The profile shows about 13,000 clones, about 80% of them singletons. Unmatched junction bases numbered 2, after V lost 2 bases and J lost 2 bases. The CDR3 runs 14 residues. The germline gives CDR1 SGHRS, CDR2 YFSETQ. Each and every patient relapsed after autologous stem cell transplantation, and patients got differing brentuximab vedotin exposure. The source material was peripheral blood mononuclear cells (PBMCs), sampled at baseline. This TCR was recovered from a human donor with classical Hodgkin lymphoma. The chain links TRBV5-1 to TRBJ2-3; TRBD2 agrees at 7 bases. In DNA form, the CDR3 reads TGCGCCAGCAGCTTCCGGGGGGACACAGATACGCAGTATTTT. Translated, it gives CASSFRGDTDTQYF. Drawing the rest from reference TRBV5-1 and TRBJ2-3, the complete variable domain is KAGVTQTPRYLIKTRGQQVTLSCSPISGHRSVSWYQQTPGQGLQFLFEYFSETQRNKGNFPGRFSGRQFSNSRSEMNVSTLELGDSALYLCASSFRGDTDTQYFGPGTRLTVL.